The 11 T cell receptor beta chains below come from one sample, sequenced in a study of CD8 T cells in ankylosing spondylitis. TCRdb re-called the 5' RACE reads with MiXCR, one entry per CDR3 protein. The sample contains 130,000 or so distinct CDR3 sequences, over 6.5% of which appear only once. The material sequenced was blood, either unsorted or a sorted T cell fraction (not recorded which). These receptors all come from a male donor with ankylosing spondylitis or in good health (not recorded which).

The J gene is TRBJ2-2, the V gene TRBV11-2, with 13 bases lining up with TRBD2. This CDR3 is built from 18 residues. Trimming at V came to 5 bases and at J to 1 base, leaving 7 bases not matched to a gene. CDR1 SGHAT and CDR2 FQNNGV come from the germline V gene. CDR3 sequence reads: CASSRTSGGAKNTGELFF. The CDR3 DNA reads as TGTGCCAGCAGCCGGACTAGCGGGGGTGCTAAGAACACCGGGGAGCTGTTTTTT.

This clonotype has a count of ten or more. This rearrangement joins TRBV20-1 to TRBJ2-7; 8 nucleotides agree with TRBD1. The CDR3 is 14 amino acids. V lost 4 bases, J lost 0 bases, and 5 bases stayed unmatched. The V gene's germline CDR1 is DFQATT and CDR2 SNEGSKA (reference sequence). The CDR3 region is CSAITGGFSYEQYF. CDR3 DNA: TGCAGTGCTATCACAGGGGGATTCTCCTACGAGCAGTACTTC.

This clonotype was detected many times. The CDR3 loop is CSARDLRGPQETQYF. In DNA, the CDR3 is TGCAGTGCTAGAGATCTCAGGGGGCCGCAAGAGACCCAGTACTTC. The chain joins TRBV20-1 to TRBJ2-5, with 8 bases matching TRBD1. Germline assignment: CDR1 DFQATT and CDR2 SNEGSKA (reference sequence). V dropped 0 bases and J dropped 2; count of bases not matched to a gene: 5. The CDR3 is 15 amino acids.

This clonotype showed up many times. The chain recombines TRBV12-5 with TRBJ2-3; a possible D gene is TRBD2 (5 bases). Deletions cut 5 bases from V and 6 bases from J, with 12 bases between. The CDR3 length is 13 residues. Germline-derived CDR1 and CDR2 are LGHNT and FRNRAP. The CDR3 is CASGPSAEDTQYF. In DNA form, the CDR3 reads TGTGCTAGTGGTCCCTCAGCGGAGGATACGCAGTATTTT.

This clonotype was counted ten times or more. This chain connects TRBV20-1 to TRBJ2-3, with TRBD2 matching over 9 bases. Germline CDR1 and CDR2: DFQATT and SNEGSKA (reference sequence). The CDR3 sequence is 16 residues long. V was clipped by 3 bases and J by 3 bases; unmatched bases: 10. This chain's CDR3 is CSASPLAGVGTDTQYF. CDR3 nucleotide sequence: TGCAGTGCTAGCCCTTTAGCGGGGGTTGGAACAGATACGCAGTATTTT.

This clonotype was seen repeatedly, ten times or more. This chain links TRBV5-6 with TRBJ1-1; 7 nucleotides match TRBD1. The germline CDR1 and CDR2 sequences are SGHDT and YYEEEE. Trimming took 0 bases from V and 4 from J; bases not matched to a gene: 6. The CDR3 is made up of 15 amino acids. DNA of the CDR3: TGTGCCAGCAGCTTGGCCGTCAGGGGGAGCACTGAAGCTTTCTTT. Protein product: CASSLAVRGSTEAFF.

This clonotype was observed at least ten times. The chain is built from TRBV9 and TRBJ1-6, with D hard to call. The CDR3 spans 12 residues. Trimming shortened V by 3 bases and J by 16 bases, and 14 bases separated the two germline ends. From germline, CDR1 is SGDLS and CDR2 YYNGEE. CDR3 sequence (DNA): TGTGCCAGCAGCGGATTTAGTGAGGGACTCCACTTT. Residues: CASSGFSEGLHF.

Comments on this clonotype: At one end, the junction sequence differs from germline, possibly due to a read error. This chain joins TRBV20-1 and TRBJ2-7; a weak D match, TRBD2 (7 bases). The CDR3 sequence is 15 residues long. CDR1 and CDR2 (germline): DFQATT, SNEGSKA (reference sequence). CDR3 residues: CCASWGGGGGYEQYF. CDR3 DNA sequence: TGCTGTGCTAGTTGGGGCGGGGGCGGAGGTTACGAGCAGTACTTC.

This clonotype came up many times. The CDR3, as DNA: TGTGCCAGCAGCTCCCCCGGGGGACTGGCTGAAGCTTTCTTT. This sequence encodes CASSSPGGLAEAFF. This chain uses TRBV7-9 with TRBJ1-1; a possible D gene is TRBD1 (5 bases). Germline CDR1 SEHNR, CDR2 FQNEAQ (reference sequence). Deletions cut 4 bases from V and 6 bases from J, with 15 bases between. The CDR3 is made up of 14 amino acids.

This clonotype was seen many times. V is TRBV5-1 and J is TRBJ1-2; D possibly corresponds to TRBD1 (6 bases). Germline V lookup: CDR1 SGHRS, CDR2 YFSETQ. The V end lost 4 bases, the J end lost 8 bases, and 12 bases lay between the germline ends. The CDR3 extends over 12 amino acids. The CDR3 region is CASSTTGLGYTF. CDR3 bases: TGCGCCAGCAGCACCACAGGGTTAGGCTACACCTTC.

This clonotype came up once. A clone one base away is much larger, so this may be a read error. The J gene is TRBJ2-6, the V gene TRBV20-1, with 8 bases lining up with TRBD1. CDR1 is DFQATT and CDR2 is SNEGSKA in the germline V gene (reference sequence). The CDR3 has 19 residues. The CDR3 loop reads CCARDTYRGTSSGANVLTF. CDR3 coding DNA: TGCTGTGCTAGAGATACCTACAGGGGGACCAGCTCTGGGGCCAACGTCCTGACTTTC.